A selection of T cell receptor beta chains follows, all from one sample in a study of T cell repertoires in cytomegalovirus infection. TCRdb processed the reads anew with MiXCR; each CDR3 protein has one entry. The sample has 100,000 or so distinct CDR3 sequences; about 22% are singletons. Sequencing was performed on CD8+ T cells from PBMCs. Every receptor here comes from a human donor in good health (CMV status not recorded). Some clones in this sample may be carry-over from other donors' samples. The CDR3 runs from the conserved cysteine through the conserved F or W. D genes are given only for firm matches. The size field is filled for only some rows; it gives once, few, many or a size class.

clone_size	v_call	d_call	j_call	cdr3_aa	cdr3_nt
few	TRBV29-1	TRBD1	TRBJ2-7	CSGTGTGSYEQYF	TGCAGCGGTACCGGGACAGGCTCTTACGAGCAGTACTTC
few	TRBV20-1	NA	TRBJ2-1	CSAPSEEDYNEQFF	TGCAGTGCTCCGTCGGAGGAAGACTACAATGAGCAGTTCTTC
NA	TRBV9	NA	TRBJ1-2	CASSGRDGYTF	TGTGCCAGCAGCGGCAGGGATGGCTACACCTTC
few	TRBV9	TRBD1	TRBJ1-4	CASSVGQGGEKLFF	TGTGCCAGCAGCGTTGGGCAGGGGGGCGAAAAACTGTTTTTT
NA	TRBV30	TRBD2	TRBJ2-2	CAWSVLADTGELFF	TGTGCCTGGAGTGTACTAGCGGACACCGGGGAGCTGTTTTTT
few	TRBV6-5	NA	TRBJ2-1	CASFLTPDEQFF	TGTGCCAGCTTCCTAACGCCGGATGAGCAGTTCTTC
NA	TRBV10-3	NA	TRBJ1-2	CAISPGPQLANYGYTF	TGTGCCATCAGTCCTGGCCCGCAGTTAGCTAACTATGGCTACACCTTC
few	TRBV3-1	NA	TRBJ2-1	CASSQDGASSYNEQFF	TGTGCCAGCAGCCAAGATGGGGCAAGCTCCTACAATGAGCAGTTCTTC
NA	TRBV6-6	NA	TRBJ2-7	CASSSGRRAEESPYEQYF	TGTGCCAGCAGTTCCGGACGCAGGGCTGAGGAAAGCCCCTACGAGCAGTACTTC
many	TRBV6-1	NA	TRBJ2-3	CASSNTDTQYF	TGTGCCAGCAGTAACACAGATACGCAGTATTTT
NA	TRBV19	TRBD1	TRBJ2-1	CASSPGQGAQEVFF	TGTGCCAGTAGTCCGGGACAGGGGGCGCAGGAGGTGTTCTTC
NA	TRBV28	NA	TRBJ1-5	CASSLKEPQHF	TGTGCCAGCAGTTTAAAAGAGCCCCAGCATTTT
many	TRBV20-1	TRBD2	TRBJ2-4	CSARDRGGSKNIQYF	TGCAGTGCTAGAGATCGGGGGGGGAGCAAAAACATTCAGTACTTC
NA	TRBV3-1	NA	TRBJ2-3	CASSQDYASGTDTQYF	TGTGCCAGCAGCCAAGATTACGCTAGCGGCACAGATACGCAGTATTTT
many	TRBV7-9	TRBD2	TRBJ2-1	CASSLSAGDYNEQFF	TGTGCCAGCAGCTTATCAGCGGGGGATTACAATGAGCAGTTCTTC
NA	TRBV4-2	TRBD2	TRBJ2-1	CASSQEAGLAGVIDQQFF	TGTGCCAGCAGCCAAGAGGCGGGTTTAGCGGGAGTTATTGACCAGCAGTTCTTC
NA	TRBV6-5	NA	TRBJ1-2	CASSQGWDGYTF	TGTGCCAGCAGTCAGGGGTGGGATGGCTACACCTTC
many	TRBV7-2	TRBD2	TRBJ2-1	CASRHRGGGPYNEQFF	TGTGCCAGCAGACACCGGGGCGGGGGGCCTTACAATGAGCAGTTCTTC
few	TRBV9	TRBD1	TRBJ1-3	CASSSWTGSDTIYF	TGTGCCAGCAGCTCCTGGACAGGGTCGGACACCATATATTTT
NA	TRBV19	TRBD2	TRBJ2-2	CASSETSGGAEGELFF	TGTGCCAGTAGCGAAACTAGCGGGGGGGCCGAAGGGGAGCTGTTTTTT
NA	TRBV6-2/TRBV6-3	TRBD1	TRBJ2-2	CASSYSHRGRPGELFF	TGTGCCAGCAGTTATTCCCACAGGGGGCGACCCGGGGAGCTGTTTTTT
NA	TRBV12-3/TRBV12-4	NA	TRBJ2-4	CASRLGPNIQYF	TGTGCCAGCAGACTCGGGCCTAACATTCAGTACTTC
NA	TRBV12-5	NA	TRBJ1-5	CASGLGWPQHF	TGTGCTAGCGGGTTGGGGTGGCCCCAGCATTTT
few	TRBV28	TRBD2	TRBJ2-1	CASRGAGPYNEQFF	TGTGCCAGCAGGGGAGCGGGGCCCTACAATGAGCAGTTCTTC
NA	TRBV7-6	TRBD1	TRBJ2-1	CASSFGRQGTYNEQFF	TGTGCCAGCAGCTTCGGCCGACAGGGGACGTACAATGAGCAGTTCTTC
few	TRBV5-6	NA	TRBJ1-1	CASSLGPQDSAEAFF	TGTGCCAGCAGCTTAGGCCCTCAGGACAGCGCTGAAGCTTTCTTT
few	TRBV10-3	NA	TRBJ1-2	CAISEFQGPYGYTF	TGTGCCATCAGTGAGTTCCAGGGCCCCTATGGCTACACCTTC
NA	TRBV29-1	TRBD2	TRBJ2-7	CRPGLAGVEQYF	TGCAGACCGGGACTAGCGGGAGTCGAGCAGTACTTC
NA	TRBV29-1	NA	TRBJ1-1	CSVEWGNTEAFF	TGCAGCGTTGAATGGGGGAACACTGAAGCTTTCTTT
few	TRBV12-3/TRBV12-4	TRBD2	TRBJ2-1	CASSSGLAPNEQFF	TGTGCCAGCAGTTCGGGACTAGCGCCTAATGAGCAGTTCTTC
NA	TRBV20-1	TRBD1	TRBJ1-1	CSARRPTGETTEAFF	TGCAGTGCTAGACGACCCACAGGGGAGACCACTGAAGCTTTCTTT
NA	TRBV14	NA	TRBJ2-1	CASSQGLYEQFF	TGTGCCAGCAGCCAAGGGTTATATGAGCAGTTCTTC
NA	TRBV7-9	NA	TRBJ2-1	CASSLVSLSYEQFF	TGTGCCAGCAGCTTAGTGTCCCTATCTTACGAGCAGTTCTTC
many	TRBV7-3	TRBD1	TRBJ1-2	CASSSTGVGGYTF	TGTGCCAGCAGCTCTACAGGGGTGGGAGGCTACACCTTC
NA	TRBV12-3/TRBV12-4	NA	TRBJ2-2	CASSFQTGETGELFF	TGTGCCAGCAGTTTCCAAACGGGAGAGACCGGGGAGCTGTTTTTT
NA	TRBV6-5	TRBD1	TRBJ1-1	CASSYSRGLGTEAFF	TGTGCCAGCAGTTATTCCAGGGGGCTCGGCACTGAAGCTTTCTTT
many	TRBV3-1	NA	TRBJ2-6	CASSQDENVLTF	TGTGCCAGCAGCCAAGATGAAAACGTCCTGACTTTC
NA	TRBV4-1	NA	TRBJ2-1	CASSQKSGDSYLNEQFF	TGCGCCAGCAGCCAAAAAAGCGGGGACAGTTACCTCAATGAGCAGTTCTTC
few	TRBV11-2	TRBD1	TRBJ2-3	CASSLGRDRVHF	TGTGCCAGCAGCTTAGGCCGGGACAGGGTGCATTTT
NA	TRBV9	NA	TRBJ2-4	CASSVEGQAKNIQYF	TGTGCCAGCAGCGTAGAGGGCCAGGCCAAAAACATTCAGTACTTC
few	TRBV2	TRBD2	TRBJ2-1	CASMWEGPNEQFF	TGTGCCAGCATGTGGGAGGGCCCCAATGAGCAGTTCTTC
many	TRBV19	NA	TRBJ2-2	CASSEDRGIPGELFF	TGTGCCAGTAGTGAGGACAGAGGAATTCCCGGGGAGCTGTTTTTT
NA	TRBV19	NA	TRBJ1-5	CASLDTGRGNQPQHF	TGTGCCAGTCTCGACACGGGCCGGGGGAATCAGCCCCAGCATTTT
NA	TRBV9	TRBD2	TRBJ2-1	CASNPSGSLNEQFF	TGTGCCAGCAATCCTAGCGGGAGTTTGAATGAGCAGTTCTTC
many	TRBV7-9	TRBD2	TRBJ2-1	CASRAQSGRAISVQFF	TGTGCCAGTCGGGCCCAAAGCGGGAGGGCCATTTCAGTGCAGTTCTTC
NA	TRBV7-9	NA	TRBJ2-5	CASSLNTETQYF	TGTGCCAGCAGCCTAAATACGGAGACCCAGTACTTC
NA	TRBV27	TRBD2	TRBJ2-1	CASRPLAGAPHEQFF	TGTGCCAGCAGACCCCTAGCGGGGGCCCCCCATGAGCAGTTCTTC